This T cell receptor (beta chain) was sequenced during a study of technical replicates of blood from four donors (dated by TCRdb to the late 2010s). Reading the germline V gene gives CDR1 MGHRA and CDR2 YSYEKL. From the cysteine up to the phenylalanine, the CDR3 has a length of 13 residues. This entry keeps only the CDR3 DNA: 39 bases, framed from base 1. The junction shows trimming of 4 bases on V and 4 bases on J, and the gene matches do not reach 3 bases of it. Library creation used the immunoSEQ multiplex PCR assay. What TCRdb holds here is the immuneACCESS table cut down to in-frame rearrangements. Part of the clones is not present; checked against another copy, under half of the missing clones reflect an unresolved V gene, and the others are unexplained. For this sample there are tens of thousands of clones; roughly 94% appear just once. The biggest ten clones account for under 0.4% of the sample.

Comments on this clone: Its antigen is unknown. Base-call qualities are not available, and no considerably larger clone is one nucleotide away.

The receptor chain draws on TRBV4-1 and TRBJ2-7; 8 bases in between match TRBD1. What was sequenced was T cells isolated from PBMCs. This TCR came from a human donor in good health. Here is the DNA: TGCGCCAGCAGCCGGGGACAGGAGTACGAGCAGTACTTC. This yields the protein CASSRGQEYEQYF.